These 27 T cell receptor beta chains came from one sample sequenced in a study of response to subunit inactivated influenza vaccine. TCRdb called the RT-PCR reads again in MiXCR, with one record for every CDR3 protein. The table records about 540,000 distinct CDR3 sequences, around 25% of them present only once. This sample was shared with a second study, whose subject was T cells expressing NK-cell markers. This second report adds: Synthesis of TCR beta cDNA relied on 5'RACE template switching carrying UMIs.

Here the sequenced sample was CD4+ T cells sorted from PBMCs, taken approximately 13 days after vaccination. The source is a man aged 50 or older who received an inactivated influenza vaccine.

CDR3 coding DNA: TGTGCCAGCAGCTTAGGGCGGACTAGCGGGGACAATGAGCAGTTCTTC. Residues: CASSLGRTSGDNEQFF. This rearrangement joins TRBV7-8 to TRBJ2-1, with TRBD2 matching 12 bases. Germline V gene data show CDR1 as SGHVS and CDR2 as FQNEAQ. The ends lost 1 base at V and 5 bases at J; junction bases unmatched: 3. The CDR3 totals 16 residues. Filled out from reference TRBV7-8 and TRBJ2-1, the complete variable domain reads GAGVSQSPRYKVAKRGQDVALRCDPISGHVSLFWYQQALGQGPEFLTYFQNEAQLDKSGLPSDRFFAERPEGSVSTLKIQRTQQEDSAVYLCASSLGRTSGDNEQFFGPGTRLTVL.

This clonotype was observed a handful of times. CDR3 region: CASSQRSLGTDTQYF. In nucleotides, the CDR3 is TGCGCCAGCAGCCAGAGGTCCCTCGGCACAGATACGCAGTATTTT. The chain couples TRBV4-1 to TRBJ2-3; D is unresolved. Germline-derived CDR1 and CDR2 are MGHRA and YSYEKL. Trimming pared 3 bases from V and 1 base from J, leaving 11 bases between. CDR3 size: 15 residues.

This clonotype was seen a few times. The rearrangement links TRBV4-1 to TRBJ1-1; D not certain. The length of the CDR3 is 14 residues. Germline V lookup: CDR1 MGHRA, CDR2 YSYEKL. The V and J ends lost 1 base and 1 base respectively, with 7 bases between them. This CDR3 reads CASSQVTANTEAFF. Written as DNA, the CDR3 is TGCGCCAGCAGCCAAGTAACTGCGAACACTGAAGCTTTCTTT.

This clonotype was seen only a few times. The DNA of the CDR3 is TGTGCCAGCAGTAAGGGCAGAGTGAACACTGAAGCTTTCTTT. Its protein is CASSKGRVNTEAFF. The chain is built from TRBV7-2 and TRBJ1-1; D unclear. Trimming stripped 6 bases from V and 0 bases from J, with 11 bases between. The CDR3 has 14 amino acids. Germline V gene sequence: CDR1 SGHTA, CDR2 FQGNSA.

The rearrangement uses TRBV7-2 and TRBJ2-3, with a weak D call TRBD2 (6 bases). There are 16 residues in the CDR3. Trimming removed 5 bases at V and 3 bases at J, with 18 bases between. Germline V lookup: CDR1 SGHTA, CDR2 FQGNSA. The CDR3 sequence: CASSRVVGGRTDTQYF. The CDR3 nucleotides read TGTGCCAGCAGCCGGGTGGTCGGAGGGAGGACAGATACGCAGTATTTT.

The chain uses TRBV7-2 and TRBJ2-1; maybe TRBD2 (5 bases). The CDR3 length is 14 residues. Per the germline V gene, CDR1 is SGHTA and CDR2 is FQGNSA. V lost 1 base to trimming and J lost 9 bases, with 13 bases between them. CDR3 loop: CASSLVTRKAEQFF. The DNA for the CDR3 is TGTGCCAGCAGCTTAGTTACTAGGAAGGCTGAGCAGTTCTTC.

The chain joins TRBV5-1 to TRBJ2-2; a weak D match, TRBD1 (5 bases). The CDR3 spans 17 residues. Germline CDR1 SGHRS, CDR2 YFSETQ. V shed 4 bases and J shed 4 bases, with 20 bases lying between them. The CDR3 spells CASSTLSTARVTGELFF. Here the CDR3 DNA reads TGCGCCAGCAGCACACTCTCGACAGCCCGGGTCACCGGGGAGCTGTTTTTT.

This clonotype was counted between two and nine times. The chain carries TRBV9 and TRBJ2-1; 14 bases are a match to TRBD2. This CDR3 has 17 residues. Germline values: CDR1 SGDLS, CDR2 YYNGEE. V lost 1 base and J lost 10; bases outside the gene matches: 10. The CDR3: CASSVLGGGLAGVEQFF. The CDR3 bases are TGTGCCAGCAGCGTATTAGGTGGGGGACTAGCGGGAGTCGAGCAGTTCTTC.

This clonotype was counted at least ten times. The chain joins TRBV10-3 to TRBJ2-3; D is ambiguous. Germline V lookup: CDR1 ENHRY, CDR2 SYGVKD. This CDR3 has 14 amino acids. Trimming shortened V by 6 bases and J by 1 base, and 11 bases separated the two germline ends. The CDR3 loop is CAIRSTGGTDTQYF. The CDR3 bases are TGTGCCATCAGGTCGACCGGTGGCACAGATACGCAGTATTTT.

CDR3 nucleotides: TGTGCCAGCAGTGAAATCGCTAGCGGGAAGTACGAGCAGTACTTC. Amino acids: CASSEIASGKYEQYF. The chain is built from TRBV6-1 and TRBJ2-7, with TRBD2 identical over 9 bases. Germline V CDR1 and CDR2: MNHNS, SASEGT. V lost 2 bases, J lost 4 bases, and 6 bases stayed unmatched. The CDR3 spans 15 residues.

This clonotype was found many times. The gene calls are TRBV5-1 and TRBJ2-5; no firm D call. CDR1 SGHRS and CDR2 YFSETQ come from the germline V gene. The ends were cut back, 2 bases at V and 3 bases at J, with 8 bases in the middle. The CDR3 runs 13 residues. The CDR3, as DNA: TGCGCCAGCAGCTTAAGGTTGGAAGAGACCCAGTACTTC. Protein product: CASSLRLEETQYF.

A few counts support this clonotype. The V call is TRBV12-3 or TRBV12-4, the J call TRBJ2-3, with 8 bases aligning to TRBD2. This CDR3 comprises 16 residues. V was pared by 4 bases and J by 2 bases, with 8 bases of the junction left unmatched. CDR3 region: CASSSGLVRNTDTQYF. The CDR3 region has the DNA TGTGCCAGCAGTTCGGGACTAGTCAGGAACACAGATACGCAGTATTTT.

In this sample, this clonotype turned up many times. The V call is TRBV20-1, the J call TRBJ2-7; 10 bases match TRBD2. The CDR3 spans 14 residues. After removal of 6 bases from V and 2 bases from J, the junction contained 7 bases not matched to a gene. Germline V gene sequence: CDR1 DFQATT, CDR2 SNEGSKA (reference sequence). The CDR3 DNA sequence: TGCAGTGCCCCGACTAGCGGGCACACCTACGAGCAGTACTTC. Translated: CSAPTSGHTYEQYF.

On this clonotype: At one end, the junction sequence differs from germline, possibly due to a read error. CDR3 residues: CASSPDLSYKQYF. The CDR3, as DNA: TGTGCCAGCAGCCCGGACCTCTCCTACAAGCAGTACTTC. The V gene is TRBV4-2, the J gene TRBJ2-7; D gene uncertain. Germline values: CDR1 LGHNA, CDR2 YNFKEQ. This CDR3 contains 13 residues.

In this sample, this clonotype turned up a few times. The rearrangement joins TRBV2 to TRBJ1-1; 7 nucleotides line up with TRBD1. V was clipped by 5 bases and J by 0 bases; unmatched bases: 3. Germline V gene lookup returns CDR1 SNHLY and CDR2 FYNNEI. This CDR3 has 14 residues. This chain's CDR3 is CASSFDRVNTEAFF. CDR3 coding DNA: TGTGCCAGCAGTTTTGACAGGGTGAACACTGAAGCTTTCTTT.

There are a few counts of this clonotype. The chain combines TRBV12-3 or TRBV12-4 with TRBJ2-7, with 7 bases matching TRBD2. Losses at the gene ends were 6 bases for V and 2 bases for J; bases not matched to a gene: 7. This CDR3 has 14 amino acids. Written as DNA, the CDR3 is TGTGCCAGCAGCTCCAGCGGGATGGCCTACGAGCAGTACTTC. Its protein is CASSSSGMAYEQYF.

In this sample, this clonotype turned up a few times. This chain uses TRBV6-1 with TRBJ2-2, with 8 bases that match TRBD1. Looked up from germline, CDR1 is MNHNS and CDR2 is SASEGT. The CDR3 runs 15 residues. Losses at the gene ends were 7 bases for V and 4 bases for J; bases not matched to a gene: 8. The CDR3 region is CASTGLQGGTGELFF. The CDR3 DNA reads TGTGCCAGCACGGGTTTACAGGGGGGCACCGGGGAGCTGTTTTTT.

In its sample, this clonotype was seen a few times. The V call is TRBV4-1, the J call TRBJ2-2; TRBD2 matches 14 bases. The V and J ends lost 4 bases and 7 bases, in that order; junction bases with no gene match: 11. The length of the CDR3 is 18 residues. The germline CDR1 and CDR2 sequences are MGHRA and YSYEKL. The CDR3 reads CASSRNRGTSGGNGELFF. In DNA, the CDR3 is TGCGCCAGCAGCCGAAATCGGGGGACTAGCGGGGGTAACGGGGAGCTGTTTTTT.

This clonotype was detected a few times. The rearrangement uses TRBV3-1 and TRBJ2-2; 9 bases align to TRBD1. V lost 7 bases, J lost 7 bases, and 10 bases stayed unmatched. This CDR3 is 15 amino acids long. CDR1 LGHDT and CDR2 YNNKEL come from the germline V gene (reference sequence). Written as DNA, the CDR3 is TGTGCCAGCATACCGGGACAGGGAAGGATCGGGGAGCTGTTTTTT. Residues: CASIPGQGRIGELFF.

V usage is TRBV7-8 and J usage is TRBJ2-5, with 11 bases lining up with TRBD1. Germline CDR1 reads SGHVS; CDR2 reads FQNEAQ. The V segment lost 5 bases and the J segment 4 bases; nucleotides outside the gene matches: 6. The CDR3 consists of 15 residues. This CDR3 is CASSPRDRGGETQYF. Here the CDR3 DNA reads TGTGCCAGCAGCCCACGGGACAGGGGGGGAGAGACCCAGTACTTC.

V is TRBV5-4 and J is TRBJ2-2, with D perhaps TRBD2 (6 bases). CDR1 and CDR2 (germline): SGHNT, YYREEE (reference sequence). This CDR3 is built from 17 residues. The V end lost 3 bases, the J end lost 0 bases, and 15 bases lay between the germline ends. This chain's CDR3 is CASSWAPLATNTGELFF. CDR3 nucleotides: TGTGCCAGCAGCTGGGCTCCTCTAGCGACGAACACCGGGGAGCTGTTTTTT.

Written as DNA, the CDR3 is TGTGCCAGTAGAAACTGGGGGGAAGGAGCGGACCCCTCCTACAATGAGCAGTTCTTC. It is translated as CASRNWGEGADPSYNEQFF. This chain connects TRBV19 to TRBJ2-1, with D maybe TRBD2 (6 bases). V was pared by 6 bases and J by 0 bases, with 24 bases between. CDR1 is LNHDA, CDR2 SQIVND, per germline (reference sequence). This CDR3 is 19 amino acids long.

This chain uses TRBV28 with TRBJ2-7, with 14 nucleotides matching TRBD2. The V and J ends lost 5 bases and 12 bases, in that order; junction bases with no gene match: 15. This CDR3 comprises 16 residues. Germline V gene data show CDR1 as MDHEN and CDR2 as SYDVKM. The CDR3 DNA reads as TGTGCCAGCAGTACCCTTGGACTAGCGGGGGGATCCGCGGGGTACTTC. Translating gives CASSTLGLAGGSAGYF.

The chain carries TRBV3-1 and TRBJ2-7; D might be TRBD2 (5 bases). Germline V CDR1 and CDR2: LGHDT, YNNKEL (reference sequence). The V end was cut by 8 bases, the J end by 2 bases, with 13 bases between. The length of the CDR3 is 13 residues. CDR3 protein: CASGRGSAYEQYF. The CDR3 DNA reads TGTGCCAGCGGTCGGGGTAGCGCCTACGAGCAGTACTTC.

This clonotype was detected a few times. The genes are TRBV12-3 or TRBV12-4 and TRBJ1-1; a possible D gene is TRBD1 (5 bases). V gave up 7 bases and J gave up 1 base, with 10 bases separating them. The CDR3 consists of 13 residues. The CDR3 sequence is CASTLTANTEAFF. DNA of the CDR3: TGTGCCAGCACCCTGACAGCGAACACTGAAGCTTTCTTT.

The chain recombines TRBV20-1 with TRBJ2-7, with no clear D. Trimming shortened V by 4 bases and J by 3 bases, and 7 bases separated the two germline ends. Germline V gene sequence: CDR1 DFQATT, CDR2 SNEGSKA (reference sequence). The CDR3 sequence is 11 residues long. For the CDR3, the DNA is TGCAGTGCTATTACGATCTACGAGCAGTACTTC. This sequence encodes CSAITIYEQYF.

This clonotype has a count of ten or more. The chain couples TRBV12-3 or TRBV12-4 to TRBJ2-7, with D perhaps TRBD1 (6 bases). Trimming stripped 10 bases from V and 0 bases from J, with 19 bases between. The CDR3 is made up of 15 amino acids. CDR3 sequence: CATRSGHGSSYEQYF. DNA for the CDR3: TGTGCCACTCGCTCGGGACACGGGTCCTCCTACGAGCAGTACTTC.